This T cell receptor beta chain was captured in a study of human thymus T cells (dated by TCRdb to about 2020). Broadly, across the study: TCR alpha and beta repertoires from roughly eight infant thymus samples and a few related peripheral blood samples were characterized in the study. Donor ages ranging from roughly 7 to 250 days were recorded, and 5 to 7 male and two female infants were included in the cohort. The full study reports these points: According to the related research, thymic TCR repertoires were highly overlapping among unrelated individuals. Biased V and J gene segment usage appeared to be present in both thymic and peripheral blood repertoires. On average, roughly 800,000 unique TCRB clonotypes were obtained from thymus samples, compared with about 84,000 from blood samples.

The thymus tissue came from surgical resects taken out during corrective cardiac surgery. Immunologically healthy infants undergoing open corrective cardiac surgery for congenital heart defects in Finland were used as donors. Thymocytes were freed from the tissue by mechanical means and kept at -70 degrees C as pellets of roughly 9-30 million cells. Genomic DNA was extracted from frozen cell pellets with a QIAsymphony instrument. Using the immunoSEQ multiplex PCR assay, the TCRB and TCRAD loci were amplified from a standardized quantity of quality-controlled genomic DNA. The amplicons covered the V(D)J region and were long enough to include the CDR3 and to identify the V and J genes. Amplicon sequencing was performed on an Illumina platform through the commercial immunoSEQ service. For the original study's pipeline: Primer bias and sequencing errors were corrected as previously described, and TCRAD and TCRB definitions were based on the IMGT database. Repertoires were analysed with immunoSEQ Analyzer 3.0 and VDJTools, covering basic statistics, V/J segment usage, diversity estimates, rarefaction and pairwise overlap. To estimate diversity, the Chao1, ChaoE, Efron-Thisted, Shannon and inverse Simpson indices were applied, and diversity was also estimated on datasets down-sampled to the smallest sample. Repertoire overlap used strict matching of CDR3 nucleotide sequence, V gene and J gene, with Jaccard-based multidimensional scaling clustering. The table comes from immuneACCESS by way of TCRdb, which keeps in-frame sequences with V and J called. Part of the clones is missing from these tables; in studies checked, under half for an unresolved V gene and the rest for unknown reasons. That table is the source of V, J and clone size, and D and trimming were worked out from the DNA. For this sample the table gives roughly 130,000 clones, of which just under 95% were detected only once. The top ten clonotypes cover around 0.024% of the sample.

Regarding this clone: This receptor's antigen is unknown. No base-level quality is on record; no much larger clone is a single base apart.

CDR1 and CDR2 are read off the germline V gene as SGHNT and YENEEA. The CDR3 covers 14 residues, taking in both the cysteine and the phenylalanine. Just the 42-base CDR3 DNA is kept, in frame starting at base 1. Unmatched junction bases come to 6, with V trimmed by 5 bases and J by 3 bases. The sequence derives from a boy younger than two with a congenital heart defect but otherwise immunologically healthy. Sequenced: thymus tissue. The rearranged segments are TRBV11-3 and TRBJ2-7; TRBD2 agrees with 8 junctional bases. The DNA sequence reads TGTGCCAGCAGCAGAGCGGGGGCCGTCTACGAGCAGTACTTC. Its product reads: CASSRAGAVYEQYF.